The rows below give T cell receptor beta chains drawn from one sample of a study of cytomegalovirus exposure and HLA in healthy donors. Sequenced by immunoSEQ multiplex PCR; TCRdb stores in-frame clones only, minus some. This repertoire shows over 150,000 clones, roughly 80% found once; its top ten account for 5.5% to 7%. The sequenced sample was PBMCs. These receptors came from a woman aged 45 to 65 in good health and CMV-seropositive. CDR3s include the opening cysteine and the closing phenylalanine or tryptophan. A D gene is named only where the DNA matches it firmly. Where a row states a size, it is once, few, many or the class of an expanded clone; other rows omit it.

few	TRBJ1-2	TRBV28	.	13	TGTGCCAGCAGTACTAGCGGTGGGAATGGCTACACCTTC	CASSTSGGNGYTF
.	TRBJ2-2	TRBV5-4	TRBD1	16	TGTGCCAGCAGCAGCGGACAGGGGGTGTACACCGGGGAGCTGTTTTTT	CASSSGQGVYTGELFF
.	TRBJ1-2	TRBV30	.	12	TGTGCCTGGAGCCCCGGGAGGGGAGGCTACACCTTC	CAWSPGRGGYTF
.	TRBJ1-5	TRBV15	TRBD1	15	TGTGCCACCAGCAGAACAGGGGATGGAAGTCAGCCCCAGCATTTT	CATSRTGDGSQPQHF
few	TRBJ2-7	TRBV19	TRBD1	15	TGTGCCAGTAGTATAAAAGGGACAGGGGGCTACGAGCAGTACTTC	CASSIKGTGGYEQYF
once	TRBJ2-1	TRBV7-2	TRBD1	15	TGTGCCAGCAGCTTCGGACAGGGATTAGGCAATGAGCAGTTCTTC	CASSFGQGLGNEQFF
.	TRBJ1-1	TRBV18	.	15	TGTGCCAGCTCACCACTAGAACAGTTACACACTGAAGCTTTCTTT	CASSPLEQLHTEAFF
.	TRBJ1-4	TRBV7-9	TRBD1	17	TGTTCCAGCAGCTCGGGACAGGGGAGCACGGCATATGAAAAACTGTTTTTT	CSSSSGQGSTAYEKLFF
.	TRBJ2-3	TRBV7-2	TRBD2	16	TGTGCCAGCAGCCGGACTAGCGGGGGAATCACAGATACGCAGTATTTT	CASSRTSGGITDTQYF
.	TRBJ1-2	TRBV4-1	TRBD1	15	TGCGCCAGCAGCCAAGAGCAGGGGGCGGGCTATGGCTACACCTTC	CASSQEQGAGYGYTF
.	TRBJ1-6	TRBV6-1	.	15	TGTGCCAGCAGTGAAGGGACTAAAAATAATTCACCCCTCCACTTT	CASSEGTKNNSPLHF
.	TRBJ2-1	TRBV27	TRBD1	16	TGTGCCAGCAGTTTATGGGGACAGGGAAGCCTTGATGAGCAGTTCTTC	CASSLWGQGSLDEQFF
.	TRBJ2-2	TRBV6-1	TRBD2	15	TGTGCCAGCAACATAGCGGGGGAGTACACCGGGGAGCTGTTTTTT	CASNIAGEYTGELFF
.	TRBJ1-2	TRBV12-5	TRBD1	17	TGTGCTAGTGGTTTGATGTCCGAGAGGACAGGAAACTATGGCTACACCTTC	CASGLMSERTGNYGYTF
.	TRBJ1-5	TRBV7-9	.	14	TGTGCCAGCAGCCAAGACGGGGGGGGTCAGCCCCAGCATTTT	CASSQDGGGQPQHF
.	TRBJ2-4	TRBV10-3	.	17	TGTGCCATCAGTGAGTCGGGGGACGGGGAGGCCAAAAACAGTCAGTACTTC	CAISESGDGEAKNSQYF
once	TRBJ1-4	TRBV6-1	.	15	TGTGCCAGCAGCACTACACGGGGTTCGGGCGAAAAACTGTTTTTT	CASSTTRGSGEKLFF
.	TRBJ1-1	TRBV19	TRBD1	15	TGTGCCAGTAGTCCCTTGGGGACAGCGAACACTGAAGCTTTCTTT	CASSPLGTANTEAFF
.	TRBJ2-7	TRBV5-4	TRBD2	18	TGTGCCAGCAGCCCGCGGACTAGCGGGGGGGAGCAATCCTACGAGCAGTACTTC	CASSPRTSGGEQSYEQYF
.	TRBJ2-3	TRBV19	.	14	TGTGCCAGTAGTATCCCGGGAAGGACAGATACGCAGTATTTT	CASSIPGRTDTQYF
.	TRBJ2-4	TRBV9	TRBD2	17	TGTGCCAGCAGCCCCACTGGGGGGGGTTTAGCCAAAAACATTCAGTACTTC	CASSPTGGGLAKNIQYF
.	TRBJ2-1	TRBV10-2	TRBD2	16	TGCGCCAGCAGGGAATATGGACTAGCGGGGGACAATGAGCAGTTCTTC	CASREYGLAGDNEQFF
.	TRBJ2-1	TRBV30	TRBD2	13	TGTGCCTGGAGATTAGCGGGATACAATGAGCAGTTCTTC	CAWRLAGYNEQFF
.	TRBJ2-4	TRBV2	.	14	TGTGCCAGCAGTGATGCAGGGGCCAAAAACATTCAGTACTTC	CASSDAGAKNIQYF
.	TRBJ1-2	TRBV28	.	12	TGTGCTGCGGGGGGCGCAGGGTATGGCTACACCTTC	CAAGGAGYGYTF
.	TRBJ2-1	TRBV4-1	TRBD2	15	TGCGCCAGCAGCCAAGGGACCAGCGGGAGCTTCGAGCAGTTCTTC	CASSQGTSGSFEQFF
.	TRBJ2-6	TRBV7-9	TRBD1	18	TGTGCCAGCAGCTTAGCACAGGGGGCACTTAGTGGGGCCAACGTCCTGACTTTC	CASSLAQGALSGANVLTF
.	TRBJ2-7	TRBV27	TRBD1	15	TGTGCCAGCAGGTCCATCGGGACAGGGGCCTACGAGCAGTACTTC	CASRSIGTGAYEQYF
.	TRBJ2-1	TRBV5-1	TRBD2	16	TGCGCCAGCAGCTCCTCCCTAGCGGGAGAATACAATGAGCAGTTCTTC	CASSSSLAGEYNEQFF
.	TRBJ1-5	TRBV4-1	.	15	TGCGCCAGCAGCCAAGCTTGGGCGGGGGCCCAGCCCCAGCATTTT	CASSQAWAGAQPQHF
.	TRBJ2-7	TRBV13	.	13	TGTGCCAGCAGCTTAGTCAGGGACTCAATCTTGTACTTC	CASSLVRDSILYF